The source of this TCR beta chain is a study of early T cells in non-severe SARS-CoV-2 infection. Overall study context: Sequencing targeted bulk RNA from unsorted whole blood, leaving chains unpaired. Broader study findings: VDJdb-based matching was biased toward anti-spike CD8 responses and missed private and CD4 specificities.

The TCR library protocol attached unique molecular identifiers to the individual cDNA molecules. TCRdb reanalysed the 5' RACE reads using MiXCR and keeps one entry per CDR3 protein. The sample carries approximately 37,000 distinct CDR3 sequences, approximately 4.8% recorded once. On this clonotype: Antigen specificity is unknown.

V lost 0 bases, J lost 7 bases, and 5 bases stayed unmatched. The germline V gene encodes CDR1 SEHNR and CDR2 FQNEAQ (reference sequence). The CDR3 is 15 amino acids. The chain couples TRBV7-9 to TRBJ2-2, with TRBD2 matching over 7 bases. This clonotype was sampled from an adult who was a healthcare worker with PCR-confirmed SARS-CoV-2 infection or an uninfected control (not recorded which). Sample: whole blood. In DNA, the CDR3 is TGTGCCAGCAGCTTAGCGGGAGGGCCGCACGGGGAGCTGTTTTTT. Encoded protein: CASSLAGGPHGELFF.